This T cell receptor (beta chain) is from a study of glioma-infiltrating T cells. TCR alpha and beta CDR3 regions were amplified from RNA using iRepertoire nested multiplex PCR. Input was roughly 85-450 ng of tissue mRNA or PBMC total RNA. TCRdb itself ran the multiplex PCR reads through MiXCR, one entry per CDR3 protein. There are approximately 110,000 distinct CDR3 sequences in the sample; less than 30% occur only once, and 35% lies in the top ten. This clonotype was seen a handful of times. With 4 bases removed from V and 8 bases from J, the gap between germline ends came to 18 bases. Germline V gene lookup returns CDR1 SNHLY and CDR2 FYNNEI. This CDR3 contains 15 residues.

The rearrangement links TRBV2 to TRBJ2-1; unclear D gene. This sequence was found in a human donor with low-grade glioma or glioblastoma, undergoing nonglioma brain surgery, or in good health (not recorded which). Sequencing was performed on glioma tissue, nonneoplastic brain tissue, or PBMCs (not recorded which). The CDR3 region is CASSGRVTGLDEQFF. The CDR3 DNA reads as TGTGCCAGCAGTGGGCGAGTAACCGGCTTGGATGAGCAGTTCTTC.